The rows below give T cell receptor beta chains drawn from one sample of a study of cytomegalovirus exposure and HLA in healthy donors. Assay: immunoSEQ multiplex PCR; the TCRdb copy retains only in-frame clones and omits some. Found here are some 130,000 clones, 75% to 90% of them singletons; the top ten hold 5.9%. The sequencing input was PBMCs. These receptors all come from a woman between 35 and 50 years old in good health and CMV-seropositive. Both conserved end residues are part of each CDR3. D genes are given only for firm matches. Clone size is shown for a subset of rows, as once, few, many or a class of expanded clone.

v_call	clone_size	cdr3_length	j_call	d_call	cdr3_nt	cdr3_aa
TRBV5-4	NA	16	TRBJ1-2	NA	TGTGCCAGCAGCTTGGTAATCGCCAGGGGTTCTGAGGGCTACACCTTC	CASSLVIARGSEGYTF
TRBV5-6	few	14	TRBJ1-5	NA	TGTGCCAGCAGCTTGACGACAGGCAATCAGCCCCAGCATTTT	CASSLTTGNQPQHF
TRBV5-1	NA	15	TRBJ1-1	NA	TGCGCCAGCAGCTTTGCATCGGGACACCACACTGAAGCTTTCTTT	CASSFASGHHTEAFF
TRBV4-1	NA	19	TRBJ1-4	TRBD1	TGCGCCAGCAGCCAAGACCCCTCCTTAAACAGGGGTACTAATGAAAAACTGTTTTTT	CASSQDPSLNRGTNEKLFF
TRBV25-1	NA	14	TRBJ2-7	TRBD1	TGTGCCAGCCCGAGGGGGACAGGGTTCTACGAGCAGTACTTC	CASPRGTGFYEQYF
TRBV30	NA	14	TRBJ1-1	NA	TGTGCCTCCCGGACAGATTTACGGGACACTGAAGCTTTCTTT	CASRTDLRDTEAFF
TRBV27	NA	15	TRBJ2-1	TRBD2	TGTGCCAGCAGTTTGGGGAGCGGGGTTGTCAATGAGCAGTTCTTC	CASSLGSGVVNEQFF
TRBV6-4	NA	15	TRBJ2-1	TRBD2	TGTGCCAGCAGTTCTGGACTAGAGGGATACAATGAGCAGTTCTTC	CASSSGLEGYNEQFF
TRBV11-2	NA	12	TRBJ2-7	NA	TGTGCCAGCAGCTTAGGGAGGGACGAGCAGTACTTC	CASSLGRDEQYF
TRBV7-2	NA	16	TRBJ2-6	NA	TGTGCCAGCAGCAGACAACAGTTTTCTGGGGCCAACGTCCTGACTTTC	CASSRQQFSGANVLTF
TRBV30	NA	11	TRBJ2-1	NA	TGTGCCTGGAGTGTAGCCAATGAGCAGTTCTTC	CAWSVANEQFF
TRBV10-3	NA	13	TRBJ1-1	NA	TGTGCCATCAGTGAGCTAGCAGACCTTGAAGCTTTCTTT	CAISELADLEAFF
TRBV6-6	few	16	TRBJ1-4	TRBD1	TGTGCCAGCACGGACAGGTCGATGGAAACTAATGAAAAACTGTTTTTT	CASTDRSMETNEKLFF
TRBV7-2	NA	16	TRBJ1-2	NA	TGTGCCAGCAGACCTAGGGGCGACACCCCTAACTATGGCTACACCTTC	CASRPRGDTPNYGYTF
TRBV5-1	NA	16	TRBJ1-5	NA	TGCGCCAGCAGCCCGGGTTCAGGGTATAGCAATCAGCCCCAGCATTTT	CASSPGSGYSNQPQHF